The 27 T cell receptor beta chains below all came from one sample that was sequenced in a study of EBV T-cell therapy then PD-1 blockade in nasopharyngeal carcinoma. The method was immunoSEQ multiplex PCR; TCRdb's version includes in-frame clones alone and lacks a portion of them. The data show 15,000 or so clones, 80% to 85% seen once. No antigen has been identified for these receptors. Treatment noted: AdE1-LMPpoly-expanded autologous EBV-specific T-cell therapy followed by anti-PD-1 nivolumab. This specimen was CD8+ T cells from blood, taken around day 96 from a patient whose treatment included autologous EBV-specific T cells and nivolumab. All receptors derive from a man aged 40-55 years with nasopharyngeal carcinoma.

The rearrangement joins TRBV5-5 to TRBJ1-2; TRBD1 matches at 7 bases. V shed 4 bases and J 2 bases; nucleotides not matched to a gene: 5. This CDR3 is 14 amino acids long. The germline gives CDR1 SGHKS, CDR2 YYEKEE (reference sequence). CDR3 nucleotide sequence: TGTGCCAGCAGCAATAGGGACAGCAACTATGGCTACACCTTC. Amino acid sequence: CASSNRDSNYGYTF.

This chain links TRBV25-1 with TRBJ1-3, with D possibly being TRBD1 (5 bases). There are 12 residues in the CDR3. V was cut by 8 bases and J by 5 bases, with 10 bases left in between. Germline V gene sequence: CDR1 MGHDK, CDR2 SYGVNS. The CDR3 spells CASSPGRNTIYF. The CDR3, as DNA: TGTGCCAGCTCCCCGGGGCGAAACACCATATATTTT.

This sequence joins TRBV6-5 and TRBJ1-6; tentatively, D is TRBD1 (5 bases). The CDR3 runs to 15 residues. The V gene lost 8 bases and the J gene lost 10 bases, with 21 bases spanning the gap. CDR1 MNHEY and CDR2 SVGAGI come from the germline V gene. The CDR3 region has the DNA TGTGCCAGCGGGGGGGTCGAGGAGGGTGGATCACCCCTCCACTTT. Its translation: CASGGVEEGGSPLHF.

This chain links TRBV7-9 with TRBJ1-1; TRBD1 matches at 8 bases. Germline CDR1 and CDR2: SEHNR and FQNEAQ (reference sequence). The CDR3 is 15 residues long. The junction had 10 bases not matched to a gene; V was cut back by 5 bases and J by 5 bases. The CDR3 reads CASSPVTGARTEAFF. As DNA, the CDR3 is TGTGCCAGCAGCCCCGTGACAGGGGCGAGGACTGAAGCTTTCTTT.

The chain employs TRBV10-3 and TRBJ1-5, with a weak D call TRBD1 (5 bases). The germline V and J ends were trimmed by 6 bases and 4 bases, with 16 bases remaining between them. This CDR3 has 15 amino acids. In germline, CDR1 is ENHRY, CDR2 SYGVKD. The CDR3 spells CAIRDIARENQPQHF. In DNA form, the CDR3 reads TGTGCCATCAGGGATATAGCCAGGGAAAATCAGCCCCAGCATTTT.

As for this clone: At one of its ends the junction is not consistent with the germline gene, which may arise from a read error. The rearrangement links TRBV9 to TRBJ2-1; the match to TRBD1 covers 8 bases. The V gene's germline CDR1 is SGDLS and CDR2 YYNGEE. The CDR3 extends over 15 amino acids. The CDR3 DNA follows: TGTGCCAGCAGGAGACGGACGGCAGGGGGCGCGGATCTACTCTTC. It specifies CASRRRTAGGADLLF.

The genes are TRBV27 and TRBJ2-7; either TRBD1 or TRBD2 may fit D (5 bases each). Trimming shortened V by 2 bases and J by 7 bases, and 12 bases separated the two germline ends. The germline V gene encodes CDR1 MNHEY and CDR2 SMNVEV (reference sequence). The CDR3 consists of 13 residues. This chain's CDR3 is CASSLGASGEQYF. The CDR3, as DNA: TGTGCCAGCAGTTTAGGGGCCTCGGGGGAGCAGTACTTC.

The chain combines TRBV6-2 or TRBV6-3 with TRBJ2-5, with a tentative D call TRBD1 (6 bases). From germline, CDR1 is MNHEY and CDR2 SVGEGT. The CDR3 is 16 amino acids. Trimming pared 0 bases from V and 1 base from J, leaving 12 bases between. This chain's CDR3 is CASSYSIWGLQETQYF. CDR3 nucleotides: TGTGCCAGCAGTTACTCGATCTGGGGGCTCCAAGAGACCCAGTACTTC.

The rearrangement links TRBV4-1 to TRBJ1-1; possible D gene TRBD1, 6 bases. This CDR3 region has 15 residues. Trimming cost V 1 base and J 1 base, with 10 bases left between them. Germline CDR1 is MGHRA and CDR2 is YSYEKL. In DNA, the CDR3 is TGCGCCAGCAGCCAAGCCGCAGGGGCGAACACTGAAGCTTTCTTT. It codes for CASSQAAGANTEAFF.

The rearrangement links TRBV6-2 or TRBV6-3 to TRBJ2-7; 7 bases align to TRBD1. The J segment lost 1 base and the V segment lost 2 bases, leaving 2 bases of the junction unmatched. The germline gives CDR1 MNHEY, CDR2 SVGEGT. The CDR3 is made up of 14 amino acids. CDR3 sequence (DNA): TGTGCCAGCAGTTACGGGACAGAATCCTACGAGCAGTACTTC. It translates to CASSYGTESYEQYF.

This clone turned up a few times. The chain has TRBV18 and TRBJ2-3; D not resolved. The V gene lost 4 bases and the J gene lost 0 bases, with 8 bases spanning the gap. The V gene's germline CDR1 is KGHSH and CDR2 LQKENI. The CDR3 loop spans 14 amino acids. The DNA of the CDR3 is TGTGCCAGCTCACAGTTTACTAGCACAGATACGCAGTATTTT. This gives the protein CASSQFTSTDTQYF.

The chain has TRBV9 and TRBJ1-6, with no clear D. The CDR3 runs to 15 residues. Germline assignment: CDR1 SGDLS and CDR2 YYNGEE. Trimming shortened V by 0 bases and J by 7 bases, and 11 bases separated the two germline ends. As DNA, the CDR3 is TGTGCCAGCAGCGTAGGAGTACTCCCAAATTCACCCCTCCACTTT. Protein sequence: CASSVGVLPNSPLHF.

The chain employs TRBV30 and TRBJ2-5; possibly TRBD2 for D (5 bases). V was trimmed by 6 bases and J by 2 bases, leaving 13 bases between them. Per germline, CDR1 GTSNPN and CDR2 SVGIG (reference sequence). The CDR3 covers 13 residues. The CDR3 bases are TGTGCCTGCAACCTGGACTCTCAAGAGACCCAGTACTTC. This translates into CACNLDSQETQYF.

This clone came up once. The V gene is TRBV27, the J gene TRBJ2-2; D remains unclear. The CDR3 runs 13 residues. Germline values: CDR1 MNHEY, CDR2 SMNVEV (reference sequence). The germline V and J ends were trimmed by 5 bases and 8 bases, with 12 bases remaining between them. In nucleotides, the CDR3 is TGTGCCAGCAGTCGGACCCCGAGTGGGGAGCTGTTTTTT. Translating it yields CASSRTPSGELFF.

The chain joins TRBV28 to TRBJ2-1; 7 bases match TRBD2. The germline CDR1 and CDR2 sequences are MDHEN and SYDVKM. Trimming removed 6 bases from V and 6 bases from J; junction bases left unmatched: 8. The CDR3 loop spans 14 amino acids. In DNA, the CDR3 is TGTGCCAGCAGGAGCGGGGTACCCGGCAATGAGCAGTTCTTC. Residues: CASRSGVPGNEQFF.

This chain uses TRBV6-5 with TRBJ2-1; 7 positions match TRBD2. The V gene end was trimmed by 0 bases and the J gene end by 0 bases; junction bases not matched to a gene: 2. CDR3 length: 16 residues. From germline, CDR1 is MNHEY and CDR2 SVGAGI. The CDR3 is CASSYSGGGSYNEQFF. Written as DNA, the CDR3 is TGTGCCAGCAGTTACTCTGGCGGGGGCTCCTACAATGAGCAGTTCTTC.

In this sample, this clone turned up a few times. The chain uses TRBV27 and TRBJ1-1; D uncertain. The CDR3 length is 15 residues. V gave up 5 bases and J gave up 4 bases, with 17 bases separating them. Germline V gene sequence: CDR1 MNHEY, CDR2 SMNVEV (reference sequence). CDR3 DNA sequence: TGTGCCAGCAGTGATGCGACCCTACTTCCCACTGAAGCTTTCTTT. This encodes CASSDATLLPTEAFF.

The chain couples TRBV3-1 (or the pseudogene TRBV3-2) to TRBJ2-5; tentatively, D is TRBD2 (5 bases). V was trimmed by 0 bases and J by 5 bases, leaving 13 bases between them. The CDR3 extends over 15 amino acids. The germline V gene encodes CDR1 LGHDT and CDR2 YNNKEL (reference sequence). The CDR3 region is CASSQDLQRGETQYF. The DNA for the CDR3 is TGTGCCAGCAGCCAAGATCTACAGAGAGGGGAGACCCAGTACTTC.

The chain couples TRBV4-1 to TRBJ2-5; tentatively, D is TRBD1 (7 bases). This CDR3 contains 16 residues. V gave up 4 bases and J gave up 5 bases, with 20 bases separating them. The germline CDR1 and CDR2 sequences are MGHRA and YSYEKL. The CDR3 DNA reads as TGCGCCAGCAGCCCCGGAGGGGGCCTCGGGGAGGAGACCCAGTACTTC. Its protein product is CASSPGGGLGEETQYF.

The genes are TRBV6-2 or TRBV6-3 and TRBJ1-4; 8 nucleotides align to TRBD1. The CDR3 consists of 16 residues. V gave up 3 bases and J gave up 8 bases; unmatched junction bases: 11. Germline V lookup: CDR1 MNHEY, CDR2 SVGEGT. DNA for the CDR3: TGTGCCAGCAGTTATCTGGACAGGGTCCCGATCGAAAAACTGTTTTTT. Translated: CASSYLDRVPIEKLFF.

This clone has just a few counts. The chain joins TRBV7-8 to TRBJ2-5; D possibly corresponds to TRBD1 (6 bases). This CDR3 has 16 residues. V was trimmed by 1 base and J by 5 bases, leaving 17 bases between them. CDR1 and CDR2 from the germline V gene are SGHVS and FQNEAQ. CDR3 sequence (DNA): TGTGCCAGCAGCTTAGGGCCGCAGGGGAAGCGGGAGACCCAGTACTTC. It encodes CASSLGPQGKRETQYF.

This clone has more than one count but fewer than ten. This chain uses TRBV6-4 with TRBJ1-4; 10 nucleotides align to TRBD1. This CDR3 region has 15 residues. CDR1 and CDR2 (germline): MRHNA, SNTAGT. After removal of 3 bases from V and 5 bases from J, the junction contained 3 bases not matched to a gene. CDR3: CASSEGTGANEKLFF. The CDR3 nucleotides are TGTGCCAGCAGTGAAGGGACAGGGGCGAATGAAAAACTGTTTTTT.

This sequence joins TRBV6-2 or TRBV6-3 and TRBJ1-1, with 8 bases identical to TRBD1. Germline V gene lookup returns CDR1 MNHEY and CDR2 SVGEGT. Trimming took 2 bases from V and 1 from J; bases not matched to a gene: 9. This CDR3 is built from 17 residues. The CDR3 reads CASSYPWTGTRNTEAFF. CDR3 nucleotides: TGTGCCAGCAGTTACCCTTGGACAGGGACCCGGAACACTGAAGCTTTCTTT.

This clone was seen just once. This chain joins TRBV28 and TRBJ2-3, with 7 bases matching TRBD2. CDR1 MDHEN and CDR2 SYDVKM come from the germline V gene. The CDR3 is 15 residues long. V dropped 5 bases and J dropped 1; count of bases not matched to a gene: 6. CDR3: CASSVLADRTDTQYF. The CDR3 region has the DNA TGTGCCAGCAGTGTGCTAGCGGACCGCACAGATACGCAGTATTTT.

This rearrangement joins TRBV9 to TRBJ2-2, with 7 positions matching TRBD2. Germline values: CDR1 SGDLS, CDR2 YYNGEE. Trimming took 3 bases from V and 1 from J; bases not matched to a gene: 12. The CDR3 is 18 amino acids. CDR3 sequence: CASSAWTRIRGNTGELFF. Written as DNA, the CDR3 is TGTGCCAGCAGCGCGTGGACTAGGATTAGAGGGAACACCGGGGAGCTGTTTTTT.

The rearrangement uses TRBV10-3 and TRBJ2-1; 13 positions match TRBD2. This CDR3 comprises 18 residues. CDR1 is ENHRY, CDR2 SYGVKD, per germline. Trimming at V came to 6 bases and at J to 1 base, leaving 9 bases not matched to a gene. The CDR3 coding sequence is TGTGCCATCAGCGACTCCGGGACTAGCGGGACGTCCTACAATGAGCAGTTCTTC. Its protein is CAISDSGTSGTSYNEQFF.

The chain links TRBV4-3 to TRBJ1-5, with TRBD1 identical over 9 bases. This CDR3 has 17 amino acids. Looked up from germline, CDR1 is LGHNA and CDR2 is YSLEER. Trimming at V came to 4 bases and at J to 3 bases, leaving 10 bases not matched to a gene. CDR3: CASSRNIGTGNNQPQHF. Written as DNA, the CDR3 is TGCGCCAGCAGCCGAAACATCGGGACAGGGAACAATCAGCCCCAGCATTTT.